This record covers a single TCR beta chain. This record comes from a study of control samples from healthy donors and cancer patients. Using immunoSEQ multiplex PCR, the repertoire was profiled, and TCRdb retains in-frame clones only, with some absent. In total, the table holds some 190,000 clones. The CDR3 is 13 residues long. The V gene end was trimmed by 4 bases and the J gene end by 5 bases; junction bases not matched to a gene: 5. Germline CDR1 is SGHRS and CDR2 is YFSETQ. This clonotype was sampled from a woman in her 30s in good health. This sequence joins TRBV5-1 and TRBJ1-2; TRBD1 aligns across 7 bases. Sequenced sample: blood. The CDR3 DNA is TGCGCCAGCAGCCCGGGACAGTCATATGGCTACACCTTC. This translates into CASSPGQSYGYTF.